The 20 T cell receptor beta chains below all came from one sample that was sequenced in a study of neurological immune-mediated disorders. Each CDR3 protein is one row after TCRdb ran MiXCR on the 5' RACE reads. Here the sample spans fewer than 50,000 distinct CDR3 sequences, around 10% being singletons. Indicated time point: technical triplicate 1. The sequenced material came from PBMCs. These TCRs come from a man between 60 and 75 years old with HTLV-1-associated myelopathy (HAM/TSP).

This clonotype was counted ten times or more. The genes are TRBV10-3 and TRBJ1-5; D unclear. The CDR3 has 15 amino acids. The germline gives CDR1 ENHRY, CDR2 SYGVKD. Trimming left V 0 bases short and J 0 bases short, with 6 bases between. CDR3 amino acids: CAISESAYSNQPQHF. DNA for the CDR3: TGTGCCATCAGTGAGTCCGCTTATAGCAATCAGCCCCAGCATTTT.

This clonotype was observed at least ten times. The chain carries TRBV7-2 and TRBJ2-3, with 9 nucleotides matching TRBD2. The CDR3 totals 16 residues. With 5 bases clipped from V and 1 base from J, the junction kept 7 bases outside the gene matches. Germline V CDR1 and CDR2: SGHTA, FQGNSA. This chain's CDR3 is CASSLAGGVGTDTQYF. DNA of the CDR3: TGTGCCAGCAGCCTCGCGGGGGGGGTCGGCACAGATACGCAGTATTTT.

This clonotype was recorded at least ten times. The chain links TRBV12-3 or TRBV12-4 to TRBJ2-2, with a possible D match to TRBD1 (6 bases). Trimming pared 6 bases from V and 6 bases from J, leaving 11 bases between. The CDR3 sequence is 13 residues long. CDR3 protein: CASRTRGPGELFF. CDR3 nucleotide sequence: TGTGCCAGCAGGACCAGGGGCCCCGGGGAGCTGTTTTTT.

This clonotype was counted many times. V gene TRBV6-5 combines with J gene TRBJ1-2; D possibly corresponds to TRBD1 (6 bases). V lost 5 bases to trimming and J lost 8 bases, with 18 bases between them. The CDR3 spans 14 residues. Germline-derived CDR1 and CDR2 are MNHEY and SVGAGI. The CDR3 protein is CASSRDKGYGGYTF. CDR3 coding DNA: TGTGCCAGCAGTAGGGACAAGGGCTACGGGGGCTACACCTTC.

This clonotype appeared many times. The chain combines TRBV5-1 with TRBJ2-5, with a weak D call TRBD1 (6 bases). V lost 0 bases and J lost 1, with 7 bases in between. This CDR3 is 14 amino acids long. The germline V gene encodes CDR1 SGHRS and CDR2 YFSETQ. CDR3 sequence: CASSLATGQETQYF. Written as DNA, the CDR3 is TGCGCCAGCAGCTTGGCGACAGGCCAAGAGACCCAGTACTTC. Full variable domain (missing parts from reference TRBV5-1 and TRBJ2-5): KAGVTQTPRYLIKTRGQQVTLSCSPISGHRSVSWYQQTPGQGLQFLFEYFSETQRNKGNFPGRFSGRQFSNSRSEMNVSTLELGDSALYLCASSLATGQETQYFGPGTRLLVL.

This clonotype was seen repeatedly, ten times or more. The chain has TRBV20-1 and TRBJ2-7, with D uncertain. The V end was cut by 0 bases, the J end by 1 base, with 10 bases between. Germline assignment: CDR1 DFQATT and CDR2 SNEGSKA (reference sequence). The CDR3 has 14 amino acids. The CDR3 spells CSARDRARSYEQYF. DNA of the CDR3: TGCAGTGCTAGAGATCGGGCCAGATCCTACGAGCAGTACTTC.

In this sample, this clonotype turned up many times. The chain links TRBV2 to TRBJ2-7; 12 nucleotides line up with TRBD2. This CDR3 has 14 residues. Germline lookup yields CDR1 SNHLY and CDR2 FYNNEI. With V trimmed by 10 bases and J by 6 bases, 10 bases remained unmatched. The CDR3 DNA is TGTGCCACAACGATACTAGCGGGAGGCCCCGAGCAGTACTTC. This translates into CATTILAGGPEQYF.

This clonotype was detected only a few times. Since a much larger clone is just one base distant, this may be a read error. V and J are TRBV7-8 and TRBJ2-1; 7 bases are shared with TRBD2. The CDR3 loop spans 16 amino acids. Looked up from germline, CDR1 is SGHVS and CDR2 is FQNEAQ. Trimming cost V 8 bases and J 0 bases; bases outside gene matches: 10. CDR3 DNA: TGTGCCAGCCGCTGGGCGGGGGTCGCCTCCTACAATGAGCAGTTCTTC. Its protein is CASRWAGVASYNEQFF. Together with reference TRBV7-8 and TRBJ2-1, the CDR3 gives the full variable domain: GAGVSQSPRYKVAKRGQDVALRCDPISGHVSLFWYQQALGQGPEFLTYFQNEAQLDKSGLPSDRFFAERPEGSVSTLKIQRTQQEDSAVYLCASRWAGVASYNEQFFGPGTRLTVL.

This clonotype was observed at least ten times. This rearrangement joins TRBV2 to TRBJ2-3, with D tentatively TRBD1 (6 bases). The CDR3 loop spans 13 amino acids. Deletions cut 5 bases from V and 4 bases from J, with 10 bases between. Germline CDR1 reads SNHLY; CDR2 reads FYNNEI. The CDR3 sequence is CASSTGYPDTQYF. The CDR3 DNA follows: TGTGCCAGCAGTACAGGGTACCCAGATACGCAGTATTTT.

This clonotype has a count of ten or more. V and J are TRBV7-8 and TRBJ1-5; D call uncertain. Germline V gives CDR1 SGHVS, CDR2 FQNEAQ. The V end was cut by 5 bases, the J end by 3 bases, with 11 bases between. The CDR3 extends over 14 amino acids. CDR3 region: CASSINSNNQPQHF. The CDR3 DNA reads TGTGCCAGCAGCATCAACTCAAACAATCAGCCCCAGCATTTT.

In its sample, this clonotype was seen many times. The chain employs TRBV5-5 and TRBJ2-7; no clear D gene. This CDR3 has 14 amino acids. V was cut by 2 bases and J by 6 bases, with 15 bases left in between. Germline values: CDR1 SGHKS, CDR2 YYEKEE (reference sequence). The CDR3 reads CASSFESVNREQYF. CDR3 DNA sequence: TGTGCCAGCAGCTTCGAATCTGTAAATCGCGAGCAGTACTTC.

This clonotype was counted at least ten times. This chain connects TRBV20-1 to TRBJ2-7, with TRBD1 matching 9 bases. V shed 5 bases, J shed 2 bases, and the junction held 1 base outside the gene matches. CDR1 is DFQATT, CDR2 SNEGSKA, per germline (reference sequence). The CDR3 spans 12 residues. CDR3 in amino acids: CSAWDRAYEQYF. For the CDR3, the DNA is TGCAGTGCTTGGGACAGGGCCTACGAGCAGTACTTC.

In this sample, this clonotype turned up many times. The chain couples TRBV27 to TRBJ2-5, with 8 bases fitting TRBD2. The CDR3 is made up of 14 amino acids. The J segment lost 3 bases and the V segment lost 2 bases, leaving 2 bases of the junction unmatched. Germline V gene lookup returns CDR1 MNHEY and CDR2 SMNVEV (reference sequence). The CDR3 region is CASSLRGGKETQYF. As DNA, the CDR3 is TGTGCCAGCAGTTTACGGGGGGGGAAAGAGACCCAGTACTTC.

The sample holds many counts of this clonotype. The chain carries TRBV28 and TRBJ1-1; D is ambiguous. Trimming stripped 5 bases from V and 0 bases from J, with 10 bases between. CDR3 size: 14 residues. CDR1 and CDR2 from the germline V gene are MDHEN and SYDVKM. CDR3 bases: TGTGCCAGCAGTCCCCGGGGAATGAACACTGAAGCTTTCTTT. This sequence encodes CASSPRGMNTEAFF. Variable domain in full (rest from reference TRBV28 and TRBJ1-1): DVKVTQSSRYLVKRTGEKVFLECVQDMDHENMFWYRQDPGLGLRLIYFSYDVKMKEKGDIPEGYSVSREKKERFSLILESASTNQTSMYLCASSPRGMNTEAFFGQGTRLTVV.

This clonotype was detected many times. This chain links TRBV28 with TRBJ2-1, with 9 bases fitting TRBD2. Germline loops: CDR1 MDHEN, CDR2 SYDVKM. V lost 3 bases and J lost 6; bases outside the gene matches: 6. There are 15 residues in the CDR3. CDR3 nucleotides: TGTGCCAGCAGTTTTCGAGCGGGAGGAGGCAATGAGCAGTTCTTC. This encodes CASSFRAGGGNEQFF.

This clonotype occurred many times. This chain links TRBV20-1 with TRBJ1-4; tentatively, D is TRBD1 (6 bases). There are 13 residues in the CDR3. Germline V gives CDR1 DFQATT, CDR2 SNEGSKA (reference sequence). V lost 4 bases to trimming and J lost 8 bases, with 14 bases between them. Here the CDR3 reads CSATDSRQEKLFF. The CDR3, as DNA: TGCAGTGCTACGGACAGTCGACAAGAAAAACTGTTTTTT.

The sample holds many counts of this clonotype. The chain uses TRBV28 and TRBJ2-2, with a possible D match to TRBD2 (6 bases). V lost 6 bases and J 0 bases, leaving 17 bases between the germline ends. CDR3 length equals 17 residues. CDR1 is MDHEN and CDR2 is SYDVKM in the germline V gene. In DNA, the CDR3 is TGTGCCAGCAGACCCTCGTCCGGGAGACCGAACACCGGGGAGCTGTTTTTT. Protein: CASRPSSGRPNTGELFF.

Concerning this clonotype: This may stem from a read error, because a much larger clone lies one nucleotide away. The CDR3 does not end in the conserved phenylalanine or tryptophan, so this is likely a read error. V and J are TRBV20-1 and TRBJ2-1; D perhaps matches TRBD1 (6 bases). CDR3 length: 12 residues. CDR1 and CDR2 (germline): DFQATT, SNEGSKA (reference sequence). V was pared by 2 bases and J by 10 bases, with 12 bases between. Here the CDR3 DNA reads TGCAGTGCTAGACCCTGGACAGCAGAGCAGTTCATC. It is translated as CSARPWTAEQFI.

This clonotype was counted a few times. This chain connects TRBV5-1 to TRBJ1-2; maybe TRBD1 (5 bases). The V gene's germline CDR1 is SGHRS and CDR2 YFSETQ. The V end was cut by 4 bases, the J end by 4 bases, with 20 bases between. The CDR3 extends over 16 amino acids. The CDR3 DNA reads TGCGCCAGCAGCGTGACTTCCGGGACGGACCCCTATGGCTACACCTTC. Translated, it gives CASSVTSGTDPYGYTF.

This clonotype was found many times. This chain joins TRBV3-1 and TRBJ2-7, with D possibly TRBD2 on 5 matching bases. Germline V gene lookup returns CDR1 LGHDT and CDR2 YNNKEL (reference sequence). The CDR3 runs to 15 residues. V gave up 0 bases and J gave up 1 base, with 10 bases separating them. Here the CDR3 reads CASSQETSMSYEQYF. CDR3 DNA: TGTGCCAGCAGCCAAGAAACTAGTATGTCCTACGAGCAGTACTTC.